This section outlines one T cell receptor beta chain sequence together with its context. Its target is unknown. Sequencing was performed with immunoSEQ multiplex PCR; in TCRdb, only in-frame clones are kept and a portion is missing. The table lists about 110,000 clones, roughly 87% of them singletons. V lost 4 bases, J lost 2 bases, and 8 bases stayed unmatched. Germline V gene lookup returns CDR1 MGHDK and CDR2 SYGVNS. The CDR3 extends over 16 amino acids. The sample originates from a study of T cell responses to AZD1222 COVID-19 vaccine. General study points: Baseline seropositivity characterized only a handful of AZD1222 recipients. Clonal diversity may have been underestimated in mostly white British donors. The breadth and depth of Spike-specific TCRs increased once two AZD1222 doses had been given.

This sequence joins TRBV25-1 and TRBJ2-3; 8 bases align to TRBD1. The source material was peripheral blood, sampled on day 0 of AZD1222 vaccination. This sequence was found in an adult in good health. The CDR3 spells CASSGGDRSYTDTQYF. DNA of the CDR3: TGTGCCAGCAGTGGGGGGGACAGGAGCTACACAGATACGCAGTATTTT.